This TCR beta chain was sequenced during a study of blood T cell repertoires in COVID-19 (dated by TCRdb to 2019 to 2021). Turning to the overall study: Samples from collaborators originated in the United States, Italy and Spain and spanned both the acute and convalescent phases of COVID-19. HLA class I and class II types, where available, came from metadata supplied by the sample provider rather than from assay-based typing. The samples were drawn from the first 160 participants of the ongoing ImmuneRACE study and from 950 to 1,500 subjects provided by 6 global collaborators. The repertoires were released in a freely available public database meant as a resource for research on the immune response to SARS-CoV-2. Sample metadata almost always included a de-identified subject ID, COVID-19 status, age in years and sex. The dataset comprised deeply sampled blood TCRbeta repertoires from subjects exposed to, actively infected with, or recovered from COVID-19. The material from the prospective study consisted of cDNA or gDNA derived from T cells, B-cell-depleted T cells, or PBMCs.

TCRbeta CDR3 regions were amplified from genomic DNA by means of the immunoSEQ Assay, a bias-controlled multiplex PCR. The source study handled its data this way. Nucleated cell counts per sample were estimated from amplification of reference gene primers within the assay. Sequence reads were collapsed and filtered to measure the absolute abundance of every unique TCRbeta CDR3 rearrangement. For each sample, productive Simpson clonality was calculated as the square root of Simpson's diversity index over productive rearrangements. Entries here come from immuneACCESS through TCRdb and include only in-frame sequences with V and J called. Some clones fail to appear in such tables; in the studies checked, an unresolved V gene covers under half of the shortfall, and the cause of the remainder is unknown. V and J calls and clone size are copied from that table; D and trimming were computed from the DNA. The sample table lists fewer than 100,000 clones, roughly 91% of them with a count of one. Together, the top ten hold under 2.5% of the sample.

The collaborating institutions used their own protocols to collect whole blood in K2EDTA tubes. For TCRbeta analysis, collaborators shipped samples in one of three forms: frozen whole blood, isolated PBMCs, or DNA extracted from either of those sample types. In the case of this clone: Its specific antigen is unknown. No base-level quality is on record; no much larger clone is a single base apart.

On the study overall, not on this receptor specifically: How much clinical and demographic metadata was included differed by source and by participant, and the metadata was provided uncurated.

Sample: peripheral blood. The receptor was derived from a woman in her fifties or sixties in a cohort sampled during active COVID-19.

The CDR3 region: CASSLGQGARTDTQYF. The base sequence is TGTGCCAGCAGCTTAGGACAGGGGGCAAGGACAGATACGCAGTATTTT. The chain couples TRBV7-9 to TRBJ2-3; 10 of the junction bases match TRBD1. From the cysteine up to the phenylalanine, the CDR3 has a length of 16 residues. Kept here is only the CDR3 DNA, which spans 48 bases and is read in frame from base 1. Trimming accounts for 1 base at V and 3 bases at J, while the number of junction bases matched to no gene is 4. From the germline V gene (reference sequence), CDR1 is SEHNR and CDR2 is FQNEAQ.